The present entry profiles one TCR beta chain with its context. The target antigen is unknown. This specimen belongs to a study of identical twins. Study-level points and caveats: The analysis was cross-sectional rather than longitudinal within donors. Monozygotic twin pairs showed more out-of-frame TCR alpha sharing than models estimated. Surplus twin overlap in beta out-of-frame sequences was less pronounced.

Per the germline V gene, CDR1 is SGHAT and CDR2 is FQNNGV. The length of the CDR3 is 15 residues. Trimming took 3 bases from V and 3 from J; bases not matched to a gene: 5. A universal primer site was added by template switching, and unique molecular identifiers were carried by the cDNA. TCRdb passed the 5' RACE reads through MiXCR, listing each CDR3 protein once. Of 250,000 or so distinct CDR3 sequences detected, 5.5% to 8% appear once; the ten largest clones hold around 3.4%. The same sample was also used in a study of yellow fever vaccine responses in identical twins.

The rearrangement uses TRBV11-2 and TRBJ1-5; 7 nucleotides align to TRBD1. Sequencing was done on a sample of memory (CD45RO+) T cells sorted from blood. The receptor comes from a young woman in good health. The CDR3 DNA reads as TGTGCCAGCAGCTTCGGGACAGCGATCAATCAGCCCCAGCATTTT. This translates into CASSFGTAINQPQHF.